The 3 T cell receptor beta chains reported below all come from one sample, sequenced in a study of cytomegalovirus exposure and HLA in healthy donors. The PCR was carried out with 60 Vbeta primers and 13 Jbeta primers. Generated by immunoSEQ multiplex PCR, the TCRdb table keeps only in-frame clones and is missing some. The sample holds over 100,000 clones, roughly four fifths seen once. The sequenced sample consisted of PBMCs. The receptors shown here come from a female donor in good health and CMV-seropositive.

V and J are TRBV5-8 and TRBJ2-1; weak D call: TRBD2 (6 bases). Germline-derived CDR1 and CDR2 are SGHTS and YDEGEE. Trimming stripped 5 bases from V and 0 bases from J, with 9 bases between. CDR3 size: 14 residues. CDR3 in amino acids: CASSMGGSYNEQFF. The CDR3 DNA reads as TGTGCCAGCAGTATGGGGGGCTCCTACAATGAGCAGTTCTTC.

The V gene is TRBV7-6, the J gene TRBJ2-3; the match to TRBD2 covers 15 bases. The CDR3 extends over 16 amino acids. V was clipped by 1 base and J by 4 bases; unmatched bases: 0. Germline assignment: CDR1 SGHVS and CDR2 FNYEAQ. The CDR3 sequence: CASSLGTSGGADTQYF. CDR3 nucleotide sequence: TGTGCCAGCAGCTTAGGGACTAGCGGGGGGGCAGATACGCAGTATTTT.

This clone appeared a single time. The rearrangement joins TRBV9 to TRBJ2-3; 15 nucleotides align to TRBD2. Looked up from germline, CDR1 is SGDLS and CDR2 is YYNGEE. V shed 4 bases and J 4 bases; nucleotides not matched to a gene: 7. The CDR3 has 17 amino acids. The CDR3, as DNA: TGTGCCAGCAGCATAGGGACTAGCGGGGGGAACGCAGATACGCAGTATTTT. This gives the protein CASSIGTSGGNADTQYF. Complete variable domain (other parts from reference TRBV9 and TRBJ2-3): DSGVTQTPKHLITATGQRVTLRCSPRSGDLSVYWYQQSLDQGLQFLIQYYNGEERAKGNILERFSAQQFPDLHSELNLSSLELGDSALYFCASSIGTSGGNADTQYFGPGTRLTVL.